This T cell receptor (beta chain) appears in the sequencing data of a study of cytomegalovirus exposure and HLA in healthy donors. Study-wide results and limits: In a later analysis, a missense DCLRE1C variant was linked to TCR beta V- and J-gene trimming. Previously analyzed data showed that most TCR beta V segments were productive at a frequency of about 90% or about 30%. Presence/absence analysis assumed near-uniform sequencing depth across donors.

PCR was performed using 60 Vbeta and 13 Jbeta primers. Sequenced by immunoSEQ multiplex PCR; TCRdb stores in-frame clones only, minus some. Of around 130,000 clones in the sample, about 69% were seen once. With regard to this clone: Its antigen remains unknown.

CDR1 and CDR2 (germline): SGHRS, YFSETQ. The CDR3 extends over 14 amino acids. The J segment lost 11 bases and the V segment lost 2 bases, leaving 11 bases of the junction unmatched. The gene calls are TRBV5-1 and TRBJ1-2; 8 bases are shared with TRBD1. The source is a man in his thirties or forties in good health and CMV-seronegative. Sequenced input: PBMCs. The CDR3 DNA reads TGCGCCAGCAGCTTAAATCCGGGACAGGAGTTGTACACCTTC. Translated: CASSLNPGQELYTF.